The next 32 T cell receptor beta chains were all read from a single sample in a study of T cells in Graves' hyperthyroidism and ophthalmopathy. Using RNA transcripts as the source, TCR beta CDR3 regions were amplified. TCR CDR3 underwent first-round RT-PCR with the HTBI primer set. TCRdb used MiXCR to reprocess the multiplex PCR reads, holding one entry per CDR3 protein. The sample holds 400,000 to 550,000 distinct CDR3 sequences, around a quarter seen once. The sequenced material came from blood. These TCRs come from a woman younger than 45 with Graves' ophthalmopathy.

This clonotype was observed a few times. The chain has TRBV19 and TRBJ2-2; 13 bases match TRBD2. Germline CDR1 reads LNHDA; CDR2 reads SQIVND (reference sequence). Trimming cost V 6 bases and J 4 bases; bases outside gene matches: 8. The CDR3 extends over 17 amino acids. The CDR3 protein is CASRRLAGGRGTGELFF. CDR3 nucleotide sequence: TGTGCCAGTAGACGACTAGCGGGGGGTCGCGGCACCGGGGAGCTGTTTTTT.

The chain employs TRBV5-1 and TRBJ2-2; D possibly matches TRBD1 or TRBD2 (5 bases each). The CDR3 is made up of 16 amino acids. The V end lost 0 bases, the J end lost 6 bases, and 15 bases lay between the germline ends. CDR1 and CDR2 from the germline V gene are SGHRS and YFSETQ. DNA of the CDR3: TGCGCCAGCAGCTTGGGCGTTGGGACGTTTTCCGGGGAGCTGTTTTTT. This sequence encodes CASSLGVGTFSGELFF.

This clonotype was seen many times. The chain is built from TRBV30 and TRBJ2-1, with D unclear. There are 12 residues in the CDR3. V was clipped by 3 bases and J by 6 bases, with 9 bases between them. Germline CDR1 is GTSNPN and CDR2 is SVGIG (reference sequence). The CDR3 DNA follows: TGTGCCTGGAGGTACTTAGGCAATGAGCAGTTCTTC. Translated, it gives CAWRYLGNEQFF.

This clonotype was seen at least ten times. V is TRBV12-3 or TRBV12-4 and J is TRBJ1-2; D not resolved. The CDR3 is 15 residues long. Trimming left V 6 bases short and J 1 base short, with 15 bases between. The CDR3 nucleotides read TGTGCCAGCAGGTTGGGGTTTCGTCTTAACTATGGCTACACCTTC. As protein: CASRLGFRLNYGYTF.

The gene calls are TRBV5-4 and TRBJ1-1; 7 positions agree with TRBD1. V gave up 0 bases and J gave up 6 bases; unmatched junction bases: 2. Germline CDR1 and CDR2: SGHNT and YYREEE (reference sequence). The CDR3 length is 13 residues. The CDR3 loop reads CASSLGDRAEAFF. The CDR3 bases are TGTGCCAGCAGCTTGGGCGACAGGGCTGAAGCTTTCTTT. Complete variable domain (other parts from reference TRBV5-4 and TRBJ1-1): ETGVTQSPTHLIKTRGQQVTLRCSSQSGHNTVSWYQQALGQGPQFIFQYYREEENGRGNFPPRFSGLQFPNYSSELNVNALELDDSALYLCASSLGDRAEAFFGQGTRLTVV.

This clonotype was seen repeatedly, ten times or more. This chain connects TRBV24-1 to TRBJ1-2; no clear D gene. Germline V gene data show CDR1 as KGHDR and CDR2 as SFDVKD. Trimming removed 2 bases from V and 10 bases from J, with 13 bases in between. The CDR3 consists of 13 residues. CDR3 coding DNA: TGTGCCACCAGTGATTCTGGCAGTTTTTCCTACACCTTC. Protein: CATSDSGSFSYTF.

This clonotype showed up just a few times. The chain joins TRBV19 to TRBJ1-2; D ambiguous. The germline gives CDR1 LNHDA, CDR2 SQIVND (reference sequence). V dropped 7 bases and J dropped 4 bases, with 10 bases sitting between them. This CDR3 comprises 12 residues. The CDR3 nucleotides are TGTGCCAGTAATGACCTCTTCTATGGCTACACCTTC. Translation gives CASNDLFYGYTF.

This clonotype was seen more than once but under ten times. The chain couples TRBV9 to TRBJ2-7, with D possibly being TRBD2 (6 bases). Germline V CDR1 and CDR2: SGDLS, YYNGEE. This CDR3 has 19 residues. The ends were cut back, 0 bases at V and 3 bases at J, with 25 bases in the middle. The CDR3 is CASSVDGSPGVRGSYEQYF. CDR3 coding DNA: TGTGCCAGCAGCGTAGATGGTAGCCCCGGCGTTCGGGGGAGCTACGAGCAGTACTTC.

This clonotype was recorded many times. The chain combines TRBV27 with TRBJ1-1, with D perhaps matching TRBD1 (6 bases). V was clipped by 7 bases and J by 1 base, with 13 bases between them. Germline V gives CDR1 MNHEY, CDR2 SMNVEV (reference sequence). The CDR3 loop spans 14 amino acids. The CDR3 DNA follows: TGTGCCAGCAAACAACTGACAGGGAACACTGAAGCTTTCTTT. Translating it yields CASKQLTGNTEAFF.

The V gene is TRBV6-1, the J gene TRBJ1-2, with a weak D call TRBD1 (5 bases). Germline lookup yields CDR1 MNHNS and CDR2 SASEGT. The V gene lost 4 bases and the J gene lost 2 bases, with 8 bases spanning the gap. The CDR3 is 13 amino acids. CDR3 nucleotides: TGTGCCAGCAGTGGTGCAGGGAACTATGGCTACACCTTC. Translated: CASSGAGNYGYTF.

This clonotype was recorded at least ten times. The V and J genes are TRBV29-1 and TRBJ1-2; no firm D call. The germline V gene encodes CDR1 SQVTM and CDR2 ANQGSEA. V gave up 2 bases and J gave up 8 bases, with 9 bases separating them. There are 11 residues in the CDR3. The CDR3 coding sequence is TGCAGCGTTGAAAGGGAGGGAGGCTACACCTTC. Its translation is CSVEREGGYTF.

The V and J genes are TRBV3-1 and TRBJ2-5, with D possibly TRBD2 on 6 matching bases. The CDR3 has 17 residues. Germline CDR1 and CDR2: LGHDT and YNNKEL (reference sequence). Between the trimmed V and J ends, which lost 1 base and 2 bases, there was a span of 17 bases. This CDR3 reads CASSQVLVRGQQETQYF. For the CDR3, the DNA is TGTGCCAGCAGCCAAGTTCTCGTGCGGGGCCAGCAAGAGACCCAGTACTTC.

The rearrangement joins TRBV6-2 or TRBV6-3 to TRBJ2-6; TRBD2 matches 7 bases. Germline V gene lookup returns CDR1 MNHEY and CDR2 SVGEGT. Germline trimming cut 0 bases from V and 0 bases from J; bases unmatched to any gene: 8. The CDR3 spans 19 residues. The CDR3 spells CASSYSGLAASSGANVLTF. CDR3 DNA sequence: TGTGCCAGCAGTTACTCCGGGCTAGCGGCGTCCTCTGGGGCCAACGTCCTGACTTTC.

This chain uses TRBV20-1 with TRBJ1-6; D remains ambiguous. The CDR3 has 16 amino acids. The germline gives CDR1 DFQATT, CDR2 SNEGSKA (reference sequence). V was clipped by 1 base and J by 3 bases, with 13 bases between them. The CDR3 is CSARVPWEDYNSPLHF. The DNA of the CDR3 is TGCAGTGCTAGAGTTCCATGGGAAGACTATAATTCACCCCTCCACTTT.

The CDR3 protein is CASSLDAGRATEAFF. Here the CDR3 DNA reads TGCGCCAGCAGCTTGGACGCGGGTCGGGCCACTGAAGCTTTCTTT. The chain employs TRBV5-1 and TRBJ1-1, with unresolved D. CDR1 and CDR2 (germline): SGHRS, YFSETQ. The V gene lost 0 bases and the J gene lost 4 bases, with 13 bases spanning the gap. The CDR3 runs 15 residues.

This clonotype has ten or more counts. J is TRBJ1-1 and V is TRBV19, with D tentatively TRBD1 (5 bases). There are 10 residues in the CDR3. The germline V gene has CDR1 LNHDA and CDR2 SQIVND (reference sequence). The ends were cut back, 10 bases at V and 8 bases at J, with 11 bases in the middle. CDR3 nucleotides: TGTGCCACCGGGACCGCCGAAGCTTTCTTT. Translated, it gives CATGTAEAFF.

This clonotype has a count of ten or more. V gene TRBV12-3 or TRBV12-4 combines with J gene TRBJ2-5, with 8 bases fitting TRBD2. The CDR3 contains 13 residues. V gave up 6 bases and J gave up 3 bases; unmatched junction bases: 3. The DNA for the CDR3 is TGTGCCAGCAGCCCGGGGGGGAAAGAGACCCAGTACTTC. This codes for CASSPGGKETQYF.

A few counts support this clonotype. This rearrangement joins TRBV7-2 to TRBJ1-1, with TRBD1 matching 10 bases. With 8 bases clipped from V and 2 bases from J, the junction kept 5 bases outside the gene matches. CDR3 size: 14 residues. From germline, CDR1 is SGHTA and CDR2 FQGNSA. DNA of the CDR3: TGTGCCAGCGGGGGGACAGGGGCAAACACTGAAGCTTTCTTT. It is translated as CASGGTGANTEAFF.

This clonotype occurred many times. Its ends do not fully match the called genes, so a read error is possible. This chain uses TRBV6-1 with TRBJ2-7; D tentatively reads TRBD1 or TRBD2 (5 bases each). The CDR3 covers 14 residues. Germline loops: CDR1 MNHNS, CDR2 SASEGT. In nucleotides, the CDR3 is TGTGCCAGCAGTACCGGGACGCACTCCCACGAGCAGTACTTC. Translated, it gives CASSTGTHSHEQYF.

The table lists this clonotype with many counts. CDR3 protein: CASSKQGAEEQYF. The CDR3 region has the DNA TGCGCCAGCAGTAAGCAGGGGGCTGAGGAGCAGTACTTC. This chain uses TRBV10-1 with TRBJ2-7, with 8 positions matching TRBD1. J lost 7 bases, V lost 5 bases, and 7 bases had no gene match. This CDR3 contains 13 residues. Germline CDR1 reads WNHNN; CDR2 reads SYGVQD (reference sequence).

This clonotype was detected ten times or more. The chain couples TRBV5-1 to TRBJ2-7; no clear D gene. The CDR3 has 13 amino acids. Germline V gene data show CDR1 as SGHRS and CDR2 as YFSETQ. Trimming left V 2 bases short and J 1 base short, with 7 bases between. This chain's CDR3 is CASSFELSYEQYF. CDR3 sequence (DNA): TGCGCCAGCAGCTTTGAGCTTTCCTACGAGCAGTACTTC.

V usage is TRBV4-1 and J usage is TRBJ1-1; 10 bases agree with TRBD1. This CDR3 is 16 amino acids long. Germline CDR1 and CDR2: MGHRA and YSYEKL. Trimming took 0 bases from V and 3 from J; bases not matched to a gene: 4. CDR3 sequence (DNA): TGCGCCAGCAGCCAAGAGGACAGGGGGTCGGACACTGAAGCTTTCTTT. This sequence encodes CASSQEDRGSDTEAFF.

Many counts were recorded for this clonotype. This chain uses TRBV5-1 with TRBJ1-1; 7 bases line up with TRBD1. This CDR3 is 14 amino acids long. With V trimmed by 0 bases and J by 11 bases, 10 bases remained unmatched. The germline V gene encodes CDR1 SGHRS and CDR2 YFSETQ. In DNA form, the CDR3 reads TGCGCCAGCAGCTTGGTTTCAGGGGGTGGTGATGCTTTCTTT. Its protein is CASSLVSGGGDAFF.

This clonotype came up many times. Written as DNA, the CDR3 is TGTGCCAGCAGTTTAGCCAGCTCGTATGGCTACACCTTC. It specifies CASSLASSYGYTF. The genes are TRBV12-3 or TRBV12-4 and TRBJ1-2; D is ambiguous. V lost 0 bases and J 5 bases, leaving 7 bases between the germline ends. The CDR3 has 13 amino acids.

This clonotype was seen at least ten times. This rearrangement joins TRBV12-3 or TRBV12-4 to TRBJ1-1; the D is unclear. Deletions cut 7 bases from V and 0 bases from J, with 12 bases between. The CDR3 totals 14 residues. The CDR3 region has the DNA TGTGCCAGCACCGCGACATCATTGAACACTGAAGCTTTCTTT. Its protein is CASTATSLNTEAFF.

The table lists this clonotype with many counts. J is TRBJ1-1 and V is TRBV4-1, with D unresolved. Trimming took 2 bases from V and 0 from J, leaving 10 bases between them. Germline V gene lookup returns CDR1 MGHRA and CDR2 YSYEKL. The CDR3 length is 15 residues. The CDR3 DNA follows: TGCGCCAGCAGCCAATTGGGCAGCATGAACACTGAAGCTTTCTTT. It encodes CASSQLGSMNTEAFF.

This clonotype has at least ten counts. The chain links TRBV29-1 to TRBJ2-5, with a tentative D call TRBD1 (5 bases). V was pared by 6 bases and J by 1 base, with 15 bases between. The CDR3 has 14 amino acids. Germline values: CDR1 SQVTM, CDR2 ANQGSEA. This chain's CDR3 is CSVQTDNLQETQYF. The CDR3 DNA reads TGCAGCGTCCAGACAGATAACCTCCAAGAGACCCAGTACTTC.

This clonotype has at least ten counts. The genes are TRBV4-2 and TRBJ2-7, with a tentative D call TRBD2 (6 bases). CDR3 length equals 16 residues. With 3 bases removed from V and 2 bases from J, the gap between germline ends came to 17 bases. Germline CDR1 and CDR2: LGHNA and YNFKEQ. CDR3 nucleotides: TGTGCCAGCAGCCACCGAGCGGCGGGGAGTCCCTACGAGCAGTACTTC. Protein sequence: CASSHRAAGSPYEQYF.

This clonotype was counted at least ten times. The chain joins TRBV15 to TRBJ2-5, with D hard to call. This CDR3 has 13 amino acids. Trimming left V 0 bases short and J 2 bases short, with 4 bases between. Per the germline V gene, CDR1 is LNHNV and CDR2 is YYDKDF (reference sequence). The CDR3 spells CATSRDQQETQYF. CDR3 DNA: TGTGCCACCAGCAGAGATCAGCAAGAGACCCAGTACTTC.

In its sample, this clonotype was seen many times. The genes are TRBV20-1 and TRBJ2-5, with TRBD2 as a possible D gene (6 bases). CDR3 length equals 10 residues. The germline V gene encodes CDR1 DFQATT and CDR2 SNEGSKA (reference sequence). Trimming removed 5 bases at V and 5 bases at J, with 6 bases between. The CDR3 sequence is CSAGGETQYF. The CDR3 DNA follows: TGCAGTGCTGGGGGGGAGACCCAGTACTTC.

This clonotype was seen at least ten times. V and J are TRBV5-1 and TRBJ2-7, with 11 bases aligning to TRBD1. Germline V gene sequence: CDR1 SGHRS, CDR2 YFSETQ. The J segment lost 5 bases and the V segment lost 2 bases, leaving 12 bases of the junction unmatched. The CDR3 sequence is 17 residues long. The CDR3 bases are TGCGCCAGCAGCTTCTCCGCGGGGGGACAGGGGGAAAACGAGCAGTACTTC. This encodes CASSFSAGGQGENEQYF.

The chain is built from TRBV6-1 and TRBJ1-1; no reliable D call. The CDR3 runs 14 residues. Germline V lookup: CDR1 MNHNS, CDR2 SASEGT. Trimming left V 7 bases short and J 3 bases short, with 15 bases between. CDR3 DNA: TGTGCCAGCACTGGGTTGTTAGCGGACACTGAAGCTTTCTTT. It translates to CASTGLLADTEAFF.